These 20 T cell receptor beta chains were sequenced from one sample in a study of control samples from healthy donors and cancer patients. Assay used: immunoSEQ multiplex PCR; TCRdb lists only in-frame clones, some missing. Here the sample spans 190,000 or so clones, roughly 91% being singletons. The specimen was blood. These receptors all stem from a man younger than 30 in good health.

The V call is TRBV29-1, the J call TRBJ1-1; TRBD1 matches at 7 bases. Germline V gives CDR1 SQVTM, CDR2 ANQGSEA. J gave up 4 bases and V 6 bases, and 2 bases lay outside the gene matches. The CDR3 consists of 11 residues. DNA for the CDR3: TGCAGCGTCTACAGGGGCACTGAAGCTTTCTTT. Its protein product is CSVYRGTEAFF. The full variable domain, rest sourced from reference TRBV29-1 and TRBJ1-1, is SAVISQKPSRDICQRGTSLTIQCQVDSQVTMMFWYRQQPGQSLTLIATANQGSEATYESGFVIDKFPISRPNLTFSTLTVSNMSPEDSSIYLCSVYRGTEAFFGQGTRLTVV.

The chain has TRBV6-5 and TRBJ1-1, with 8 nucleotides matching TRBD1. The germline V gene has CDR1 MNHEY and CDR2 SVGAGI. V shed 5 bases and J 10 bases; nucleotides not matched to a gene: 6. The CDR3 sequence is 12 residues long. The CDR3 sequence: CASSIRTGPAFF. The CDR3 nucleotides read TGTGCCAGCAGTATAAGGACAGGGCCAGCTTTCTTT.

The chain couples TRBV7-2 to TRBJ2-7; the match to TRBD1 covers 10 bases. Germline V CDR1 and CDR2: SGHTA, FQGNSA. J was trimmed by 3 bases and V by 1 base; bases with no gene match: 6. This CDR3 has 16 amino acids. CDR3 sequence reads: CASSLVGTGAIYEQYF. The CDR3 nucleotides are TGTGCCAGCAGCTTAGTCGGGACAGGGGCCATCTACGAGCAGTACTTC. The variable domain in full, completed from reference TRBV7-2 and TRBJ2-7, reads GAGVSQSPSNKVTEKGKDVELRCDPISGHTALYWYRQSLGQGLEFLIYFQGNSAPDKSGLPSDRFSAERTGGSVSTLTIQRTQQEDSAVYLCASSLVGTGAIYEQYFGPGTRLTVT.

The CDR3 region is CASSIIGTAPFGGYTF. CDR3 DNA: TGTGCCAGTAGTATTATAGGGACAGCCCCCTTCGGCGGCTACACCTTC. This chain joins TRBV19 and TRBJ1-2; 7 bases agree with TRBD1. This CDR3 is built from 16 residues. The ends lost 3 bases at V and 8 bases at J; junction bases unmatched: 15. CDR1 LNHDA and CDR2 SQIVND come from the germline V gene (reference sequence).

The chain has TRBV24-1 and TRBJ2-5; possible D gene TRBD1, 5 bases. The germline V and J ends were trimmed by 9 bases and 4 bases, with 11 bases remaining between them. Germline V lookup: CDR1 KGHDR, CDR2 SFDVKD. CDR3 length: 12 residues. CDR3: CATGADTETQYF. The CDR3, as DNA: TGTGCCACCGGGGCGGACACAGAGACCCAGTACTTC.

The chain recombines TRBV5-1 with TRBJ2-1; 7 nucleotides align to TRBD1. After removal of 3 bases from V and 4 bases from J, the junction contained 4 bases not matched to a gene. Germline CDR1 is SGHRS and CDR2 is YFSETQ. The CDR3 has 14 amino acids. The CDR3 sequence is CASSSGTEYNEQFF. The CDR3 bases are TGCGCCAGCAGCTCCGGGACAGAATACAATGAGCAGTTCTTC.

The gene calls are TRBV25-1 and TRBJ2-7, with 9 bases aligning to TRBD1. Germline CDR1 MGHDK, CDR2 SYGVNS. V trimming: 6 bases; J trimming: 4 bases; junction bases outside the gene matches: 7. The CDR3 covers 14 residues. DNA of the CDR3: TGTGCCAGCAGGGGTCCGGACAGGGGATACGAGCAGTACTTC. Translated: CASRGPDRGYEQYF.

The chain couples TRBV7-6 to TRBJ2-2; D gene unclear. CDR3 length: 15 residues. Germline CDR1 reads SGHVS; CDR2 reads FNYEAQ. Between the trimmed V and J ends, which lost 4 bases and 4 bases, there was a span of 13 bases. Here the CDR3 DNA reads TGTGCCAGCAGCTCCCCGGCCAGGAGCACCGGGGAGCTGTTTTTT. Amino acid sequence: CASSSPARSTGELFF.

The chain joins TRBV30 to TRBJ1-3; no reliable D call. There are 13 residues in the CDR3. V lost 2 bases, J lost 1 base, and 6 bases lay in between. Per germline, CDR1 GTSNPN and CDR2 SVGIG (reference sequence). DNA of the CDR3: TGTGCCTGGAGTATCACGTCTGGAAACACCATATATTTT. Residues: CAWSITSGNTIYF.

In this sample, this clone turned up once. The rearrangement links TRBV28 to TRBJ2-1, with D tentatively TRBD2 (6 bases). There are 22 residues in the CDR3. V was trimmed by 5 bases and J by 4 bases, leaving 36 bases between them. Germline V CDR1 and CDR2: MDHEN, SYDVKM. CDR3 nucleotide sequence: TGTGCCAGCAGTCCGGCGCTGGGGGGTAGCGCGGACTTCCGTCAACGATACAATGAGCAGTTCTTC. It encodes CASSPALGGSADFRQRYNEQFF.

The rearrangement links TRBV4-1 to TRBJ2-3, with 9 positions matching TRBD1. This CDR3 contains 15 residues. V dropped 0 bases and J dropped 4; count of bases not matched to a gene: 2. From germline, CDR1 is MGHRA and CDR2 YSYEKL. Written as DNA, the CDR3 is TGCGCCAGCAGCCAAGAGGGACAGGGCGCAGATACGCAGTATTTT. Translated: CASSQEGQGADTQYF.

Notes on this clone: The same CDR3 also results from other DNA sequences found in this sample. The chain combines TRBV27 with TRBJ2-1, with TRBD1 matching 8 bases. The CDR3 runs to 14 residues. Germline V gene data show CDR1 as MNHEY and CDR2 as SMNVEV (reference sequence). V lost 10 bases to trimming and J lost 3 bases; unmatched junction nucleotides: 8. The CDR3 DNA is TGTGCCACCCTTCCGACAGGGGTCTACAATGAGCAGTTCTTC. As protein: CATLPTGVYNEQFF.

The chain has TRBV2 and TRBJ2-2, with TRBD1 identical over 7 bases. After removal of 6 bases from V and 5 bases from J, the junction contained 6 bases not matched to a gene. The CDR3 length is 14 residues. The V gene's germline CDR1 is SNHLY and CDR2 FYNNEI. The CDR3 loop reads CASRGQTGTGELFF. CDR3 nucleotides: TGTGCCAGCAGGGGGCAGACAGGGACCGGGGAGCTGTTTTTT.

This chain connects TRBV6-5 to TRBJ1-6, with D tentatively TRBD1 (5 bases). Germline V gene lookup returns CDR1 MNHEY and CDR2 SVGAGI. The length of the CDR3 is 14 residues. The V end lost 4 bases, the J end lost 12 bases, and 16 bases lay between the germline ends. CDR3 DNA: TGTGCCAGCAGTTCAACCCGACTCGGGGGACCCCTCCACTTT. Translation gives CASSSTRLGGPLHF.

The V gene is TRBV12-3 or TRBV12-4, the J gene TRBJ2-2; D not certain. V was trimmed by 8 bases and J by 6 bases, leaving 10 bases between them. The length of the CDR3 is 12 residues. The CDR3 region has the DNA TGTGCCAGCTATAAAGGGTCCGGGGAGCTGTTTTTT. Its translation is CASYKGSGELFF.

This clone has a handful of counts. The chain carries TRBV2 and TRBJ1-6; no reliable D call. The length of the CDR3 is 14 residues. With 4 bases removed from V and 5 bases from J, the gap between germline ends came to 9 bases. Germline CDR1 and CDR2: SNHLY and FYNNEI. The CDR3 DNA follows: TGTGCCAGCAGTGTGGAAAGGGATAATTCACCCCTCCACTTT. Its translation: CASSVERDNSPLHF. Supplemented by reference TRBV2 and TRBJ1-6, the full variable domain reads EPEVTQTPSHQVTQMGQEVILRCVPISNHLYFYWYRQILGQKVEFLVSFYNNEISEKSEIFDDQFSVERPDGSNFTLKIRSTKLEDSAMYFCASSVERDNSPLHFGNGTRLTVT.

This clone was observed a single time. The gene calls are TRBV19 and TRBJ2-7, with 8 bases fitting TRBD2. The CDR3 is 15 residues long. V dropped 6 bases and J dropped 2; count of bases not matched to a gene: 9. The V gene's germline CDR1 is LNHDA and CDR2 SQIVND (reference sequence). The CDR3 region has the DNA TGTGCCAGTAGAAACGTGGCGGGGGGTACCTACGAGCAGTACTTC. This encodes CASRNVAGGTYEQYF.

The chain links TRBV3-1 (or the pseudogene TRBV3-2) to TRBJ2-3; 11 bases align to TRBD2. The V gene's germline CDR1 is LGHDT and CDR2 YNNKEL (reference sequence). CDR3 length: 14 amino acids. Trimming took 1 base from V and 12 from J; bases not matched to a gene: 6. Written as DNA, the CDR3 is TGTGCCAGCAGCCAAGGGCGGCTAGCGGGGGGCCAGTATTTT. This encodes CASSQGRLAGGQYF.

V is TRBV4-2 and J is TRBJ2-2; D gene unclear. The CDR3 totals 16 residues. The germline V gene encodes CDR1 LGHNA and CDR2 YNFKEQ. Trimming shortened V by 2 bases and J by 1 base, and 11 bases separated the two germline ends. The CDR3 DNA is TGTGCCAGCAGCCAATCGATACTACAGAACACCGGGGAGCTGTTTTTT. Amino acid sequence: CASSQSILQNTGELFF.

The chain couples TRBV19 to TRBJ2-2, with D perhaps assigned TRBD1 or TRBD2 (5 bases each). The CDR3 runs 14 residues. The ends were cut back, 5 bases at V and 4 bases at J, with 11 bases in the middle. CDR1 is LNHDA, CDR2 SQIVND, per germline (reference sequence). Written as DNA, the CDR3 is TGTGCCAGTAGTTGGGGACCATCCACCGGGGAGCTGTTTTTT. Its protein is CASSWGPSTGELFF.